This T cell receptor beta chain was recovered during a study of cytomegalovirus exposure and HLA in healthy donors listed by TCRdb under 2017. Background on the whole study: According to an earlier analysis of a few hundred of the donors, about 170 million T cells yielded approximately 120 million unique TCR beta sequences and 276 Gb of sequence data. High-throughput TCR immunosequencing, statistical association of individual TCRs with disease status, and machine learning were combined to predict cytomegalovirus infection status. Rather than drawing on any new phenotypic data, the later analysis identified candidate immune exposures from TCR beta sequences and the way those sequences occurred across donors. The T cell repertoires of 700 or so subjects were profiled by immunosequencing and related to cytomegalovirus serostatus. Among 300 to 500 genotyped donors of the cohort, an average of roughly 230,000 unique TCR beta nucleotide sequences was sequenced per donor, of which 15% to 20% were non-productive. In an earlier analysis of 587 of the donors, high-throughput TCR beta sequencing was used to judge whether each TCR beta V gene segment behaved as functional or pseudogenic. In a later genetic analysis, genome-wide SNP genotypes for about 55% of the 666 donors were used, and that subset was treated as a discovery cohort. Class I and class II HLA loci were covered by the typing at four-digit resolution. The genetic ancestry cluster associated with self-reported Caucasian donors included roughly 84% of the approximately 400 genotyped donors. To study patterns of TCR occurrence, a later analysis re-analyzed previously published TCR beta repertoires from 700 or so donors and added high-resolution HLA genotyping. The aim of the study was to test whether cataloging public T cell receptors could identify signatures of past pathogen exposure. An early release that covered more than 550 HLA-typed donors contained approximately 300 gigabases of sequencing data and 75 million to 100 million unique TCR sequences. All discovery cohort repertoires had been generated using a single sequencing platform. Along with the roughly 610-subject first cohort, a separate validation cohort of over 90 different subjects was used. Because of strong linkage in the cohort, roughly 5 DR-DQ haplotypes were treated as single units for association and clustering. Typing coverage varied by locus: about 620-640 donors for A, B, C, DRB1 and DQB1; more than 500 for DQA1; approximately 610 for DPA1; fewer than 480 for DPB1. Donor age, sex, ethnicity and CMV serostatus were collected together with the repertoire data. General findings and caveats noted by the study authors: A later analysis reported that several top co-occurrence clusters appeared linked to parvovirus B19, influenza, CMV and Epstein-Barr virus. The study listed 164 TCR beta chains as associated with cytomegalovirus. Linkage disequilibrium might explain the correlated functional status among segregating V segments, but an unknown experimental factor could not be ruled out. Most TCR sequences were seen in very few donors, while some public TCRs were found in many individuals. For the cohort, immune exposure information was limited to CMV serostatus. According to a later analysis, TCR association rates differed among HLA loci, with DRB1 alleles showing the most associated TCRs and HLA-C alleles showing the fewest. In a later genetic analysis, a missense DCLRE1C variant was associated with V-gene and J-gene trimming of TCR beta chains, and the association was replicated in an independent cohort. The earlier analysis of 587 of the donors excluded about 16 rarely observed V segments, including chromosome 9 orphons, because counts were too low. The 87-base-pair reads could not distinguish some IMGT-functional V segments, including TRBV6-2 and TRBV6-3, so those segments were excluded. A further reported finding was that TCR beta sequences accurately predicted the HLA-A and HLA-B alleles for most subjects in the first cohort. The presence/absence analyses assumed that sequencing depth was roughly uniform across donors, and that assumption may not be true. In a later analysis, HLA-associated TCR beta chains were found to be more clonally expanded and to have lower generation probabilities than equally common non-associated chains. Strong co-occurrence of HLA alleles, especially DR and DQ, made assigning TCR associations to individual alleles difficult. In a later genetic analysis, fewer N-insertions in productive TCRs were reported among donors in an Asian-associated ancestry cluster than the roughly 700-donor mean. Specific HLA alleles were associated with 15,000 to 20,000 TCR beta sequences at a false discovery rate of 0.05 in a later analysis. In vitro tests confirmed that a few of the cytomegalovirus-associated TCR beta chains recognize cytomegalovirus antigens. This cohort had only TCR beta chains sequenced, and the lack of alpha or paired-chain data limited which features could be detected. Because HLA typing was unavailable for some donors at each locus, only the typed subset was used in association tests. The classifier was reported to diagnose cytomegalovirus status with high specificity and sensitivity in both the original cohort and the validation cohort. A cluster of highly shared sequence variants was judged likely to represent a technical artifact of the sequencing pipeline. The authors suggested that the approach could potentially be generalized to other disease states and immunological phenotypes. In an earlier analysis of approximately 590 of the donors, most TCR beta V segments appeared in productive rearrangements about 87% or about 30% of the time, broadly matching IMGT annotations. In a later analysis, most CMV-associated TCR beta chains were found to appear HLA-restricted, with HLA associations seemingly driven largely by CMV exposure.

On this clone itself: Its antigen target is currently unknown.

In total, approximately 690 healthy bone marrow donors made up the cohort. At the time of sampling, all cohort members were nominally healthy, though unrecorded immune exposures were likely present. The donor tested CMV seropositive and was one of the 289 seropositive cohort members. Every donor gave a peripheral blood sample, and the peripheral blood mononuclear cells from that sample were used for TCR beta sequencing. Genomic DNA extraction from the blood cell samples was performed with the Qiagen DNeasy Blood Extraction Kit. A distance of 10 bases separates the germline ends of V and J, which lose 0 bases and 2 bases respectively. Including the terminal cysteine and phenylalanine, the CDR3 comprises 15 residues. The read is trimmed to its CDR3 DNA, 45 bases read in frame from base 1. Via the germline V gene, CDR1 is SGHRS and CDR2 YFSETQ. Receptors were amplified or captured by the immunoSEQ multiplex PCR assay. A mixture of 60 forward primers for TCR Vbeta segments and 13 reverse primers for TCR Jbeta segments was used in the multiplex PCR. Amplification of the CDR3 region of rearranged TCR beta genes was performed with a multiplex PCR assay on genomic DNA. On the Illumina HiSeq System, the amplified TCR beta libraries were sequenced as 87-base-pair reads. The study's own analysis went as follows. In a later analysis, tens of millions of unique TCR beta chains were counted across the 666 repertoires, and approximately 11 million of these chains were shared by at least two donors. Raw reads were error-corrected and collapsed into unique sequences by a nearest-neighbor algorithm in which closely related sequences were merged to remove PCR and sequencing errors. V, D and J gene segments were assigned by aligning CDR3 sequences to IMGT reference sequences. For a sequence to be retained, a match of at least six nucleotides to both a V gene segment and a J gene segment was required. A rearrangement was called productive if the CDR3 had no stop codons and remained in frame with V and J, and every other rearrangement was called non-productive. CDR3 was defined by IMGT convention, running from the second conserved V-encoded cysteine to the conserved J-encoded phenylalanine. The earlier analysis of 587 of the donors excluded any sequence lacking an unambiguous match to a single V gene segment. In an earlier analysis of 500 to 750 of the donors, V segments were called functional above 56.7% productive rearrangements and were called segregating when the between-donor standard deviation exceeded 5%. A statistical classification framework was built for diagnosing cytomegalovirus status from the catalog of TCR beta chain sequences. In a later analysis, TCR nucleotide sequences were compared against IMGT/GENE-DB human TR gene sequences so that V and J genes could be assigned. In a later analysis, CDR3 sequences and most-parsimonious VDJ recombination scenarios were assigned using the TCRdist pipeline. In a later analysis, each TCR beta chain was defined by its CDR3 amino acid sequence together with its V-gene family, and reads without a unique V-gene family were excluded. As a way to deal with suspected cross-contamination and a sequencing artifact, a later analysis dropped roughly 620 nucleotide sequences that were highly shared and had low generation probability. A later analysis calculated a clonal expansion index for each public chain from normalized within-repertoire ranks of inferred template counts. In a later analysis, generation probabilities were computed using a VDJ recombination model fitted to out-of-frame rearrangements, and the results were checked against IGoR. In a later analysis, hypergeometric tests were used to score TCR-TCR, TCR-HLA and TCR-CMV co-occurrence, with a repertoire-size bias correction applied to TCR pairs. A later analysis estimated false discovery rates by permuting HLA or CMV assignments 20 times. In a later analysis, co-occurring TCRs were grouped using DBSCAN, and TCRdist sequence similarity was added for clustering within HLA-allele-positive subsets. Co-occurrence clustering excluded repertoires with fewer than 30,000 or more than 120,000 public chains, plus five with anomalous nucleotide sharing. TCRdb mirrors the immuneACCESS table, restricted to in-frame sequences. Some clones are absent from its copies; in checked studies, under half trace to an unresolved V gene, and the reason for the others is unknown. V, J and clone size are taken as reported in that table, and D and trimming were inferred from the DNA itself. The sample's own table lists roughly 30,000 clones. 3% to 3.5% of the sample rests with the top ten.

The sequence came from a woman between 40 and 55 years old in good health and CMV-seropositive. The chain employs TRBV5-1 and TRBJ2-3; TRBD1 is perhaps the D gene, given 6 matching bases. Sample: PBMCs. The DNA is TGCGCCAGCAGCTTGGTAACAGGGATCACAGATACGCAGTATTTT. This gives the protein CASSLVTGITDTQYF.